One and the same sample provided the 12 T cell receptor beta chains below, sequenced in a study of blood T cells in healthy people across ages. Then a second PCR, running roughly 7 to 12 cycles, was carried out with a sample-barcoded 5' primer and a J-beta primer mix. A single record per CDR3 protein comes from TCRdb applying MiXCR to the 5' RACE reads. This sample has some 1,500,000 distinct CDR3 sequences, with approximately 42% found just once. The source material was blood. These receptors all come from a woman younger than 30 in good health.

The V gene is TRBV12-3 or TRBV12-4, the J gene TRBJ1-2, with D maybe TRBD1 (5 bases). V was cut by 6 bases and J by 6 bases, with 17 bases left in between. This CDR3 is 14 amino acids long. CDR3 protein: CASSRASPGNGYTF. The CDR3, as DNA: TGTGCCAGCAGCAGGGCCTCCCCGGGGAATGGCTACACCTTC.

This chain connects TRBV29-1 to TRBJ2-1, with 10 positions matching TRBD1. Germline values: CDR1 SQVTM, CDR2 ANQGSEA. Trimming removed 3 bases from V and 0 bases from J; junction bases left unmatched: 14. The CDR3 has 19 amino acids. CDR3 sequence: CSVEGYGQGEKISYNEQFF. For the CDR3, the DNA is TGCAGCGTTGAGGGATACGGACAGGGGGAAAAGATCTCCTACAATGAGCAGTTCTTC.

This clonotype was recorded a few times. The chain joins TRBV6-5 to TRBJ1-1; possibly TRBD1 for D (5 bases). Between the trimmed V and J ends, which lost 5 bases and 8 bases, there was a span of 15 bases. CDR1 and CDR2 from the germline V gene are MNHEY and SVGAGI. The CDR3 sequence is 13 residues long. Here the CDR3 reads CASSQSRGREAFF. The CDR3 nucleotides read TGTGCCAGCAGTCAGAGCCGGGGGAGAGAAGCTTTCTTT.

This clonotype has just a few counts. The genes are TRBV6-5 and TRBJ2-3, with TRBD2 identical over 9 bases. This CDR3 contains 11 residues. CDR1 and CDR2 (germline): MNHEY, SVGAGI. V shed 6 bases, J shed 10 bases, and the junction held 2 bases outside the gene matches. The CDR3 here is CASRREGAQYF. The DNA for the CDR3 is TGTGCCAGCAGGCGGGAGGGGGCGCAGTATTTT.

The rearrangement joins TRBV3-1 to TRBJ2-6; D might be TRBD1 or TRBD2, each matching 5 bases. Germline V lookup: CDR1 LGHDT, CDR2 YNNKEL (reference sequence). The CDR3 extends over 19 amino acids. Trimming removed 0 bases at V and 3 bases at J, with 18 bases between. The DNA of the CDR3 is TGTGCCAGCAGCCAAGATCGGGCCAAGAGGGGCCTTGGGGCCAACGTCCTGACTTTC. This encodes CASSQDRAKRGLGANVLTF.

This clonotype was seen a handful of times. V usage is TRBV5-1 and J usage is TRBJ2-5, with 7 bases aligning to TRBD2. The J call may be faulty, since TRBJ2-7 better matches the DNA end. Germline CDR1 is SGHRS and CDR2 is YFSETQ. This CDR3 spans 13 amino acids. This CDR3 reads CASSLVGGIEQYF. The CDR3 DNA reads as TGCGCCAGCAGCTTGGTGGGGGGGATCGAGCAGTACTTC.

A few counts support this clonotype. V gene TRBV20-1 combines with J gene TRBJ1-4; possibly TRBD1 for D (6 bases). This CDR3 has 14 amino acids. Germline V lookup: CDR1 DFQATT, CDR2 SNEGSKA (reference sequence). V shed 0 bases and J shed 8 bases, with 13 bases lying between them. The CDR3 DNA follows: TGCAGTGCTAGAGAGGCAGGGGAGGAGGAAAAACTGTTTTTT. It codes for CSAREAGEEEKLFF.

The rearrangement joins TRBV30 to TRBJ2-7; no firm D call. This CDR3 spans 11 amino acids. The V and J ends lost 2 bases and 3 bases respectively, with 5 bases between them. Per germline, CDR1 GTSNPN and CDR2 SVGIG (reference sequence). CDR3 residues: CAWSTVYEQYF. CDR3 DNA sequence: TGTGCCTGGAGTACCGTCTACGAGCAGTACTTC.

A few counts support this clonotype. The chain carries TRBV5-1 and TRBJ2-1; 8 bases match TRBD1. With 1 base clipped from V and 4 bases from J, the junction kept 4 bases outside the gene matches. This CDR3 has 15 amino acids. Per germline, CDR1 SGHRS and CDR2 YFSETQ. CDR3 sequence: CASSLLQGAYNEQFF. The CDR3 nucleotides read TGCGCCAGCAGCTTGCTTCAGGGGGCGTACAATGAGCAGTTCTTC. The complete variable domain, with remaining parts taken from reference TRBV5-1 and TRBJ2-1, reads KAGVTQTPRYLIKTRGQQVTLSCSPISGHRSVSWYQQTPGQGLQFLFEYFSETQRNKGNFPGRFSGRQFSNSRSEMNVSTLELGDSALYLCASSLLQGAYNEQFFGPGTRLTVL.

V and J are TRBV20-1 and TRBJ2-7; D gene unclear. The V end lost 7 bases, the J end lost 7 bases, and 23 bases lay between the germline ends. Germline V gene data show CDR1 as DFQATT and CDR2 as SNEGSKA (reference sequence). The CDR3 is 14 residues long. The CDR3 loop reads CSVGSTPPYNEQYF. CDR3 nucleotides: TGCAGTGTCGGGTCTACCCCCCCATACAATGAGCAGTACTTC.

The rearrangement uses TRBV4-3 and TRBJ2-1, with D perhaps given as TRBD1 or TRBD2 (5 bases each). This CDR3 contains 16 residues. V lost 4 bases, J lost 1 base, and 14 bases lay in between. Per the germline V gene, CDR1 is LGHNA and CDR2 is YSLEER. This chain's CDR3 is CASSRGLRASYNEQFF. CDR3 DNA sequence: TGCGCCAGCAGCCGGGGCTTGCGGGCTTCCTACAATGAGCAGTTCTTC.

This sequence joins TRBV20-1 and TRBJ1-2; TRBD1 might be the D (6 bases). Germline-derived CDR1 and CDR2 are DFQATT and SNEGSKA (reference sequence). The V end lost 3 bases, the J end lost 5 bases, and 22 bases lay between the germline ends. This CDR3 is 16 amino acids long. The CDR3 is CSASPGAWGEGYGYTF. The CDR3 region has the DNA TGCAGTGCTAGCCCAGGGGCTTGGGGGGAGGGATATGGCTACACCTTC.